The next 25 T cell receptor beta chains were all read from a single sample in a study of shared clonotypes between healthy human individuals. The data were produced by immunoSEQ multiplex PCR, yet TCRdb's version contains in-frame clones alone and is incomplete. Among about 490,000 clones listed, roughly 80% were seen once. Specimen: PBMCs. These TCRs come from a woman aged 40 to 55 in good health. Some clones in this sample may be carry-over from other donors' samples.

The chain recombines TRBV30 with TRBJ1-4; unclear D gene. Trimming cost V 0 bases and J 8 bases, with 7 bases left between them. Per germline, CDR1 GTSNPN and CDR2 SVGIG (reference sequence). CDR3 length: 12 amino acids. Here the CDR3 reads CAWSVNWEKLFF. The CDR3 coding sequence is TGTGCCTGGAGTGTAAATTGGGAAAAACTGTTTTTT.

With regard to this clone: A read error is likely here: a far larger clone is one base away. The chain is built from TRBV20-1 and TRBJ2-3; 7 bases are a match to TRBD2. The CDR3 runs to 10 residues. Germline V gene lookup returns CDR1 DFQATT and CDR2 SNEGSKA (reference sequence). CDR3 sequence reads: CSLGTNLQYF. Written as DNA, the CDR3 is TGCAGCCTGGGGACTAACTTGCAGTATTTT.

Of note for this clone: A far larger clone lies a single base away; this is likely a read error. The chain recombines TRBV29-1 with TRBJ1-1, with TRBD1 identical over 7 bases. This CDR3 is built from 13 residues. The germline V gene has CDR1 SQVTM and CDR2 ANQGSEA. J was trimmed by 3 bases and V by 7 bases; bases with no gene match: 8. For the CDR3, the DNA is TGCAGCGGGGTACAGGGGAGGGACACTGAAGCTTTCTTT. It specifies CSGVQGRDTEAFF.

This clone was observed once. The V and J genes are TRBV10-3 and TRBJ1-1; 9 nucleotides align to TRBD1. The CDR3 covers 13 residues. Germline V CDR1 and CDR2: ENHRY, SYGVKD. Unmatched junction bases numbered 1, after V lost 5 bases and J lost 3 bases. Here the CDR3 DNA reads TGTGCCATCAGTAGGACAGGGGACACTGAAGCTTTCTTT. The encoded protein is CAISRTGDTEAFF.

Points on this clone: A much larger clonotype is one base distant, so this may be a read error. Other DNA sequences in this specimen translate into the identical CDR3. This rearrangement joins TRBV10-3 to TRBJ1-6; 11 bases agree with TRBD1. This CDR3 has 16 residues. Per germline, CDR1 ENHRY and CDR2 SYGVKD. CDR3 sequence reads: CATQTGTGQGDSPLHF. The CDR3 nucleotides read TGCGCCACCCAAACGGGGACGGGACAGGGGGATTCACCCCTCCACTTT.

V is TRBV10-1 and J is TRBJ2-1; 7 bases are a match to TRBD2. Germline loops: CDR1 WNHNN, CDR2 SYGVQD (reference sequence). The CDR3 is 14 amino acids. The trim removed 2 bases at V and 2 bases at J, leaving 0 bases unmatched. The CDR3: CASSEREAYNEQFF. CDR3 sequence (DNA): TGCGCCAGCAGTGAGCGGGAGGCCTACAATGAGCAGTTCTTC.

A few counts support this clone. CDR3 in DNA: TGTGCCAGCAGCCACGCCACCCCTGACAGGGTTCCTGGCTATGGCTACACCTTC. As protein: CASSHATPDRVPGYGYTF. The chain links TRBV7-9 to TRBJ1-2; 7 bases match TRBD1. Germline loops: CDR1 SEHNR, CDR2 FQNEAQ (reference sequence). V lost 5 bases to trimming and J lost 4 bases; unmatched junction nucleotides: 19. This CDR3 spans 18 amino acids.

The gene calls are TRBV5-4 and TRBJ2-7; 12 bases are shared with TRBD2. The CDR3 length is 16 residues. J gave up 2 bases and V 0 bases, and 3 bases lay outside the gene matches. From germline, CDR1 is SGHNT and CDR2 YYREEE (reference sequence). The CDR3 reads CASSLASGRAPYEQYF. In nucleotides, the CDR3 is TGTGCCAGCAGCTTGGCTAGCGGGAGGGCCCCCTACGAGCAGTACTTC. Complete variable domain (other parts from reference TRBV5-4 and TRBJ2-7): ETGVTQSPTHLIKTRGQQVTLRCSSQSGHNTVSWYQQALGQGPQFIFQYYREEENGRGNFPPRFSGLQFPNYSSELNVNALELDDSALYLCASSLASGRAPYEQYFGPGTRLTVT.

The chain is built from TRBV5-4 and TRBJ2-1, with 7 nucleotides matching TRBD1. V lost 4 bases and J lost 9; bases outside the gene matches: 10. CDR1 is SGHNT, CDR2 YYREEE, per germline (reference sequence). This CDR3 is 14 amino acids long. For the CDR3, the DNA is TGTGCCAGCAGCCCCCGGACAGGCTCGGGTGAGCAGTTCTTC. Its translation: CASSPRTGSGEQFF.

This clone came up a few times. The rearrangement joins TRBV29-1 to TRBJ2-7; TRBD1 matches 9 bases. In germline, CDR1 is SQVTM, CDR2 ANQGSEA. The junction had 14 bases not matched to a gene; V was cut back by 7 bases and J by 7 bases. The CDR3 spans 14 residues. The CDR3: CSASVGQGLGEQYF. CDR3 nucleotides: TGCAGCGCCTCCGTGGGACAGGGTTTAGGAGAGCAGTACTTC.

This clone showed up many times. This chain joins TRBV30 and TRBJ2-1; D might be TRBD1 (5 bases). The CDR3 runs to 17 residues. Germline V gene sequence: CDR1 GTSNPN, CDR2 SVGIG (reference sequence). The V end lost 2 bases, the J end lost 0 bases, and 17 bases lay between the germline ends. This chain's CDR3 is CAWSRGNLRFSYNEQFF. The DNA for the CDR3 is TGTGCCTGGAGTAGGGGCAACTTGCGCTTCTCCTACAATGAGCAGTTCTTC.

The CDR3 DNA follows: TGCGCCAGCAGCTTGTCAACTAGCGGGAGTGGAAACAATGAGCAGTTCTTC. It codes for CASSLSTSGSGNNEQFF. This chain links TRBV5-1 with TRBJ2-1; 11 nucleotides line up with TRBD2. CDR3 size: 17 residues. Germline values: CDR1 SGHRS, CDR2 YFSETQ. V lost 1 base, J lost 5 bases, and 8 bases stayed unmatched.

This clone came up a few times. V and J are TRBV19 and TRBJ1-1, with D possibly being TRBD1 (6 bases). Germline V CDR1 and CDR2: LNHDA, SQIVND (reference sequence). Between the trimmed V and J ends, which lost 0 bases and 8 bases, there was a span of 19 bases. There are 16 residues in the CDR3. The CDR3 spells CASSIDIGGIGAEAFF. DNA for the CDR3: TGTGCCAGTAGTATAGATATAGGGGGAATCGGGGCAGAAGCTTTCTTT. Full variable domain (remainder filled in from reference TRBV19 and TRBJ1-1): DGGITQSPKYLFRKEGQNVTLSCEQNLNHDAMYWYRQDPGQGLRLIYYSQIVNDFQKGDIAEGYSVSREKKESFPLTVTSAQKNPTAFYLCASSIDIGGIGAEAFFGQGTRLTVV.

The sample holds many counts of this clone. This chain joins TRBV7-8 and TRBJ2-7; 9 bases map to TRBD2. Germline values: CDR1 SGHVS, CDR2 FQNEAQ. The CDR3 sequence is 15 residues long. The V segment lost 1 base and the J segment 6 bases; nucleotides outside the gene matches: 7. CDR3: CASSLGGSGRSEQYF. Written as DNA, the CDR3 is TGTGCCAGCAGCTTAGGGGGTAGCGGGAGATCCGAGCAGTACTTC.

The rearrangement links TRBV7-2 to TRBJ2-1, with 12 bases aligning to TRBD2. This CDR3 has 14 amino acids. Trimming at V came to 6 bases and at J to 9 bases, leaving 6 bases not matched to a gene. The germline gives CDR1 SGHTA, CDR2 FQGNSA. The CDR3 sequence is CASRLAGGPGEQFF. The CDR3 region has the DNA TGTGCCAGCAGGCTAGCGGGAGGGCCGGGTGAGCAGTTCTTC.

The chain employs TRBV7-9 and TRBJ1-2, with D hard to call. This CDR3 has 13 residues. The V and J ends lost 5 bases and 0 bases respectively, with 7 bases between them. The germline CDR1 and CDR2 sequences are SEHNR and FQNEAQ (reference sequence). In nucleotides, the CDR3 is TGTGCCAGCAGCGCCGCTTCTAACTATGGCTACACCTTC. This sequence encodes CASSAASNYGYTF.

V usage is TRBV10-2 and J usage is TRBJ2-1, with TRBD2 matching over 8 bases. Germline-derived CDR1 and CDR2 are WSHSY and SAAADI. The CDR3 runs 13 residues. The J segment lost 14 bases and the V segment lost 2 bases, leaving 8 bases of the junction unmatched. This CDR3 is CASSEQDRGGEFF. The CDR3 nucleotides are TGCGCCAGCAGTGAGCAAGATCGGGGGGGCGAGTTCTTC.

The DNA for the CDR3 is TGCGCCAGCAGCTTCAACCCCGACAGGGCTGAAGCTTTCTTT. Its translation: CASSFNPDRAEAFF. The chain has TRBV5-1 and TRBJ1-1; TRBD1 agrees at 7 bases. V shed 2 bases and J 6 bases; nucleotides not matched to a gene: 7. The CDR3 is 14 amino acids. Per germline, CDR1 SGHRS and CDR2 YFSETQ.

This clone came up a few times. The chain's CDR3 is CSVGGGAQETQYF. CDR3 nucleotides: TGCAGCGTTGGCGGCGGGGCGCAAGAGACCCAGTACTTC. This sequence joins TRBV29-1 and TRBJ2-5, with D perhaps matching TRBD2 (6 bases). CDR1 SQVTM and CDR2 ANQGSEA come from the germline V gene. This CDR3 region has 13 residues. V was shortened by 4 bases and J by 2 bases, with 11 bases between the two germline ends.

Regarding this clone: A far larger clone is a single base away, which makes a read error likely. The V and J genes are TRBV27 and TRBJ2-2; D gene unclear. This CDR3 spans 15 amino acids. CDR1 MNHEY and CDR2 SMNVEV come from the germline V gene (reference sequence). The CDR3 nucleotides are TGTGTCAGCAGTTTACGTGTCAGTCTGGCCGGGGAGCTGTTTTTT. This translates into CVSSLRVSLAGELFF.

This chain uses TRBV30 with TRBJ2-1, with D possibly matching TRBD2 (7 bases). The ends were cut back, 1 base at V and 2 bases at J, with 9 bases in the middle. CDR3 length: 14 amino acids. Germline assignment: CDR1 GTSNPN and CDR2 SVGIG (reference sequence). CDR3: CAWSGGGPYNEQFF. The CDR3 DNA reads TGTGCCTGGAGTGGGGGGGGCCCCTACAATGAGCAGTTCTTC.

The chain links TRBV18 to TRBJ1-4, with D hard to call. Deletions cut 1 base from V and 0 bases from J, with 3 bases between. CDR1 and CDR2 from the germline V gene are KGHSH and LQKENI. CDR3 size: 14 residues. The CDR3: CASSPQATNEKLFF. The CDR3 region has the DNA TGTGCCAGCTCACCACAGGCAACTAATGAAAAACTGTTTTTT.

The rearrangement uses TRBV7-3 and TRBJ1-1, with D perhaps matching TRBD1 (6 bases). The CDR3 extends over 14 amino acids. Germline lookup yields CDR1 SGHTA and CDR2 FQGTGA. V lost 1 base and J 8 bases, leaving 14 bases between the germline ends. CDR3 protein: CASSLMPDSGEAFF. CDR3 DNA sequence: TGTGCCAGCAGCTTAATGCCGGACAGCGGGGAAGCTTTCTTT.

The V and J genes are TRBV7-9 and TRBJ2-6; the match to TRBD1 covers 11 bases. Germline V gene sequence: CDR1 SEHNR, CDR2 FQNEAQ (reference sequence). The length of the CDR3 is 17 residues. V shed 4 bases, J shed 1 base, and the junction held 3 bases outside the gene matches. Here the CDR3 DNA reads TGTGCCAGCAGCTCGGACAGGGGGCCGTCTGGGGCCAACGTCCTGACTTTC. It is translated as CASSSDRGPSGANVLTF.

V gene TRBV30 combines with J gene TRBJ1-3; 7 nucleotides line up with TRBD1. This CDR3 has 14 amino acids. V lost 3 bases and J lost 4; bases outside the gene matches: 6. Germline V CDR1 and CDR2: GTSNPN, SVGIG (reference sequence). The CDR3 coding sequence is TGTGCCTGGAGCCACGGGACAGCAGGAAACACCATATATTTT. It encodes CAWSHGTAGNTIYF.